The clone carrying this TCR beta chain was seen a handful of times. Antigen: not known. The data are from a study of blood T cells in healthy people across ages. Study conclusions and caveats: Estimated diversity that came from one million T cells was considered an underestimate.

Then a second PCR, running roughly 7 to 11 cycles, was carried out with a sample-barcoded 5' primer and a J-beta primer mix. The yield of each sample was at least 2.5 million CDR3-containing paired-end reads. TCRdb recomputed calls from the 5' RACE reads with MiXCR, one row per CDR3 protein. The sample has about 970,000 distinct CDR3 sequences; just over 50% are singletons. CDR1 and CDR2 from the germline V gene are SNHLY and FYNNEI. Trimming removed 5 bases at V and 4 bases at J, with 19 bases between. This CDR3 is built from 16 residues. The sequencing sample was made of blood. This receptor was obtained from a woman aged 60-75 years in good health. This sequence joins TRBV2 and TRBJ2-3, with D maybe TRBD2 (6 bases). The CDR3 region has the DNA TGTGCCAGCAGTAAAGGATTGGTCAGGGAGGCAGATACGCAGTATTTT. Translated: CASSKGLVREADTQYF.